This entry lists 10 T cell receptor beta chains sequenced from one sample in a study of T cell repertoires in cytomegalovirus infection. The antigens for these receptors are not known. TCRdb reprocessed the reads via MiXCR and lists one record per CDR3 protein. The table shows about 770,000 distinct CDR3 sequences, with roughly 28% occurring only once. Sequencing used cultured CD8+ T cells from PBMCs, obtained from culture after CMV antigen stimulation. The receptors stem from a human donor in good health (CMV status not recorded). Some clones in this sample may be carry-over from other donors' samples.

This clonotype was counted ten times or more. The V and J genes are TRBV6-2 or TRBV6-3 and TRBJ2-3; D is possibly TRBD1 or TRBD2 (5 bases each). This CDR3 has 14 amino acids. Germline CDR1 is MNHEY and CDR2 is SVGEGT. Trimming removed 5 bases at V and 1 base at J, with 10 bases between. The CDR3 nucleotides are TGTGCCAGCAGTCGCCCGGGGCGCACAGATACGCAGTATTTT. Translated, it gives CASSRPGRTDTQYF.

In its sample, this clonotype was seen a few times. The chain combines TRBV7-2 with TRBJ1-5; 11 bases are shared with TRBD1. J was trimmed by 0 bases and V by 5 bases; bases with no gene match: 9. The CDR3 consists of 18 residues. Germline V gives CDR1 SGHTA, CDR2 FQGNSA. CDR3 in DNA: TGTGCCAGCAGCCCGGGGACAGGGGGACCGATTAGCAATCAGCCCCAGCATTTT. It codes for CASSPGTGGPISNQPQHF.

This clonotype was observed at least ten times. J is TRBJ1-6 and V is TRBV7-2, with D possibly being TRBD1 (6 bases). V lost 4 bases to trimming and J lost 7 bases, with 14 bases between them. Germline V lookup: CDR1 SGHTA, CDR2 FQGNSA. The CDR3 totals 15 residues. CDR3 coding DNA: TGTGCCAGCAGCTCTTTCGGGGGGGCGAATTCACCCCTCCACTTT. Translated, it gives CASSSFGGANSPLHF.

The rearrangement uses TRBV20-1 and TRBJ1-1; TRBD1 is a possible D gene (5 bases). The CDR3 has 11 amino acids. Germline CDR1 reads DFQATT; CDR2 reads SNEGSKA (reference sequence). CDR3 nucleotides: TGCAATTCTAGGGGGAACACTGAAGCTTTCTTT. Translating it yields CNSRGNTEAFF.

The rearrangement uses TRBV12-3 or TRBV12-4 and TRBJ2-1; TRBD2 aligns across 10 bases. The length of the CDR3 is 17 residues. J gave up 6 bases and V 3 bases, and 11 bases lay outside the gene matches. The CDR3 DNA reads TGTGCCAGCAGTTTCATCCTAGCGGGGGCGAGTAGCAATGAGCAGTTCTTC. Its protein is CASSFILAGASSNEQFF.

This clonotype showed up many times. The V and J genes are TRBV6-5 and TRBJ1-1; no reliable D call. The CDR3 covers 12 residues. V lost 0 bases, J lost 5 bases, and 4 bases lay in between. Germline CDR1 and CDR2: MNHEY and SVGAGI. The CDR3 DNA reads TGTGCCAGCAGTTACTCGACGACTGAAGCTTTCTTT. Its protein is CASSYSTTEAFF.

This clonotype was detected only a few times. The CDR3, as DNA: TGTGCCAGCAGCTTAGAGACAGGGGGTTTAGCTTTCTTT. Its translation: CASSLETGGLAFF. The rearrangement uses TRBV11-3 and TRBJ1-1; TRBD1 matches 9 bases. V was pared by 0 bases and J by 10 bases, with 3 bases of the junction left unmatched. CDR1 and CDR2 from the germline V gene are SGHNT and YENEEA. The CDR3 length is 13 residues.

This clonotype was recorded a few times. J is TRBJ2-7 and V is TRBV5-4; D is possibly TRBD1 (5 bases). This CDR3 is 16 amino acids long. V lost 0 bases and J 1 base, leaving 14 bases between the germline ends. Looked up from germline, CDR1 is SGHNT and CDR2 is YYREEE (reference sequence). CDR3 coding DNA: TGTGCCAGCAGCTTGGACCCAGACAGTATTTCCTACGAGCAGTACGTC. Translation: CASSLDPDSISYEQYV.

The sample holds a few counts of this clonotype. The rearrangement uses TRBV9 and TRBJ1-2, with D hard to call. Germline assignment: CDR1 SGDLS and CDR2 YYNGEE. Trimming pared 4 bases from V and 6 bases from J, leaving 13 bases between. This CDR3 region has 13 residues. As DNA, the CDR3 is TGTGCCAGCAGCTTCACGACAACCAATGGCTACACCTTC. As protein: CASSFTTTNGYTF.

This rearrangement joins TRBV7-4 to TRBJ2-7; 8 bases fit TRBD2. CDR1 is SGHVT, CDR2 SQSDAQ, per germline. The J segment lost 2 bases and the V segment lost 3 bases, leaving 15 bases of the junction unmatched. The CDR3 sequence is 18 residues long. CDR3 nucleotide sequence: TGTGCCAGCAGCTTTGAGGGGACTAGTAGAGAACTGGCCTACGAGCAGTACTTC. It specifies CASSFEGTSRELAYEQYF.